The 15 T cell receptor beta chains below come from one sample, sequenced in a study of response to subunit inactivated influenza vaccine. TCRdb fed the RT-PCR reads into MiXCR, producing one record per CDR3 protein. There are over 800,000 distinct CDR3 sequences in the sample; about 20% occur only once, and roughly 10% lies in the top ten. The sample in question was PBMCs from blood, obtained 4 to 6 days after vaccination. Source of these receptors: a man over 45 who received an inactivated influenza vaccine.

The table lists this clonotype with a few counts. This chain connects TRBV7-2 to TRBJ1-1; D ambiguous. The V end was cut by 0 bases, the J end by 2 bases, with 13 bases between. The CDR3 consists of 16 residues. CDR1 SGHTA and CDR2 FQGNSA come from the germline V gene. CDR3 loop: CASSLAHRGLNTEAFF. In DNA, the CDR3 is TGTGCCAGCAGCTTAGCGCATCGGGGATTAAACACTGAAGCTTTCTTT.

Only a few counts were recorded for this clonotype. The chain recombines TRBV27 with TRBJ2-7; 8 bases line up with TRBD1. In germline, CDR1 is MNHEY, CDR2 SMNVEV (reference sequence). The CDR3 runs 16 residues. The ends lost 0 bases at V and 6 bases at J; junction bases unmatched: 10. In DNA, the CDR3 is TGTGCCAGCAGTTTATCGATCAGGTCAGGGGGCGTCGAGCAGTACTTC. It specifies CASSLSIRSGGVEQYF.

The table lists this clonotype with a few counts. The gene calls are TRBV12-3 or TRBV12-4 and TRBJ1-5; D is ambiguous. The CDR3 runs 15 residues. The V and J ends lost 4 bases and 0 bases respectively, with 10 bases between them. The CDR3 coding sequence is TGTGCCAGCAGTTCTTACACCGATAGCAATCAGCCCCAGCATTTT. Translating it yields CASSSYTDSNQPQHF.

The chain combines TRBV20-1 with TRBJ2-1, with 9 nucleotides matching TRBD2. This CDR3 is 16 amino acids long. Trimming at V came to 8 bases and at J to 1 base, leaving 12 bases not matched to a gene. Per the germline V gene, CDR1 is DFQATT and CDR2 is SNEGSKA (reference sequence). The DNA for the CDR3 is TGCAGTCCCATTATCACAGCGGGAGGTTCCTACAATGAGCAGTTCTTC. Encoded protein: CSPIITAGGSYNEQFF.

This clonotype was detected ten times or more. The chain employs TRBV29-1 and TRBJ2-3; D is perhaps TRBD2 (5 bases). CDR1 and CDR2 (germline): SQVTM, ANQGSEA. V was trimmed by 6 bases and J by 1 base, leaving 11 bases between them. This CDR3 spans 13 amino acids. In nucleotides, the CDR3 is TGCAGCGTCGCCTTGCGGGGCACAGATACGCAGTATTTT. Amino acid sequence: CSVALRGTDTQYF.

As DNA, the CDR3 is TGTGCCTTCTCTAGGGGCAGCTTCGACATATATTTT. This codes for CAFSRGSFDIYF. The V gene is TRBV12-3 or TRBV12-4, the J gene TRBJ1-3; D perhaps matches TRBD1 (5 bases). Trimming stripped 11 bases from V and 12 bases from J, with 20 bases between. The CDR3 covers 12 residues.

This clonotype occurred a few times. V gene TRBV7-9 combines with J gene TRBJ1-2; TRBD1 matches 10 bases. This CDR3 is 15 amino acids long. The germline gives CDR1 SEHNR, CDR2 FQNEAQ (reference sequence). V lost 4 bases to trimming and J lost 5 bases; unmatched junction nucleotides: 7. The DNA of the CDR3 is TGTGCCAGCAGCTCGAGACAGGGGGCGCGGTATGGCTACACCTTC. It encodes CASSSRQGARYGYTF.

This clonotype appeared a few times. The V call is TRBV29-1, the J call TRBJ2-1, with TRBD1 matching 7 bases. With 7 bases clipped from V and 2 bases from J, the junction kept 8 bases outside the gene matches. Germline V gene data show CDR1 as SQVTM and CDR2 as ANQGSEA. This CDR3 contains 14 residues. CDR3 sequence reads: CSGIEGAAYNEQFF. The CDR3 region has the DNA TGCAGCGGCATCGAGGGGGCCGCCTACAATGAGCAGTTCTTC.

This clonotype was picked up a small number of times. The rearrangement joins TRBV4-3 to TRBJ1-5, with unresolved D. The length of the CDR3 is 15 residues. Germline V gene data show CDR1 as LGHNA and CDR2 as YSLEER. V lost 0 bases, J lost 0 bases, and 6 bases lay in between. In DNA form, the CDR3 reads TGCGCCAGCAGCCAAGACCGAGATAGCAATCAGCCCCAGCATTTT. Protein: CASSQDRDSNQPQHF.

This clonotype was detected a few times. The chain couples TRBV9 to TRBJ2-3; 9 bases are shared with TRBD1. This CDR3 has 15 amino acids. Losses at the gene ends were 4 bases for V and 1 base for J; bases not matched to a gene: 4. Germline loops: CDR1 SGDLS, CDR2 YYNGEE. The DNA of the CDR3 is TGTGCCAGCAGCTGGACAGGGGCAGGCACAGATACGCAGTATTTT. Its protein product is CASSWTGAGTDTQYF.

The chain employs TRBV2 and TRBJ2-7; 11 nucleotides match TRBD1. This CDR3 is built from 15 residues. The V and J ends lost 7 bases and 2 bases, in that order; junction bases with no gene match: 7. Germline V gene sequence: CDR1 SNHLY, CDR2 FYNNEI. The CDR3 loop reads CASTKDRGLPYEQYF. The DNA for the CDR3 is TGTGCCAGCACCAAGGACAGGGGGCTTCCCTACGAGCAGTACTTC.

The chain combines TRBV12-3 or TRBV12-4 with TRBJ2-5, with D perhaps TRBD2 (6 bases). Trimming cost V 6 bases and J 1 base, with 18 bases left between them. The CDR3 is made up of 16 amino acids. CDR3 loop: CASSWPVRGGQETQYF. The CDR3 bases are TGTGCCAGCAGCTGGCCGGTGCGGGGTGGCCAAGAGACCCAGTACTTC.

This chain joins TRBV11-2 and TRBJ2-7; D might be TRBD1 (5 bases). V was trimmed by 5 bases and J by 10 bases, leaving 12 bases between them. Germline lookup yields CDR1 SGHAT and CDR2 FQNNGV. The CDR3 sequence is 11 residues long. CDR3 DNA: TGTGCCAGCAGCATCCTCAGGGAACAGTACTTC. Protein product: CASSILREQYF.

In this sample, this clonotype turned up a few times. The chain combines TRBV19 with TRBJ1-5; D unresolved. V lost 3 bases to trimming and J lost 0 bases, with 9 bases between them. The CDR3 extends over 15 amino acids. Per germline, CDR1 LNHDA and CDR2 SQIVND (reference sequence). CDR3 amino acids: CASSIDGYSNQPQHF. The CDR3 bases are TGTGCCAGTAGTATTGACGGATATAGCAATCAGCCCCAGCATTTT.

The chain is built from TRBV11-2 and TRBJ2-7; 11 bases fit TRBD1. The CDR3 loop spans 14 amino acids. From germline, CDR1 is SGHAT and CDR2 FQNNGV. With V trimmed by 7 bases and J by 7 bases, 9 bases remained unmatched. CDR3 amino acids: CASTRDRGVREQYF. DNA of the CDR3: TGTGCCAGCACCAGGGACAGGGGGGTCAGGGAGCAGTACTTC. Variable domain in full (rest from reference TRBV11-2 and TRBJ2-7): EAGVAQSPRYKIIEKRQSVAFWCNPISGHATLYWYQQILGQGPKLLIQFQNNGVVDDSQLPKDRFSAERLKGVDSTLKIQPAKLEDSAVYLCASTRDRGVREQYFGPGTRLTVT.